This TCR beta chain was observed in a study of neoadjuvant anti-PD-1 for oral cavity cancer. Study outcomes and limitations: Treg/Th17 ratio rose with pretreatment blood and fell with post-treatment tumor TCRbeta clonality.

This CDR3 spans 15 amino acids. Trimming removed 4 bases at V and 3 bases at J, with 10 bases between. The germline gives CDR1 MNHNS, CDR2 SASEGT. This clone was observed a handful of times. Its antigen is currently unknown. Some clones are missing from TCRdb's copy, which holds only in-frame ones; the method was immunoSEQ multiplex PCR. The data contain about 16,000 clones, around 69% of them seen just once; the ten biggest clones take up about 2.7%. The chain recombines TRBV6-1 with TRBJ2-6; D is undetermined. This sequence was found in a person between 40 and 85 years old with oral cavity squamous cell carcinoma. The sequencing here drew on PBMCs, taken before nivolumab (anti-PD-1) treatment. The DNA of the CDR3 is TGTGCCAGCAGTGGACATCAGAGTGGGGCCAACGTCCTGACTTTC. This sequence encodes CASSGHQSGANVLTF.